This paragraph reports one T cell receptor beta chain. This CDR3 has 12 amino acids. Germline assignment: CDR1 GTSNPN and CDR2 SVGIG (reference sequence). Trimming removed 5 bases at V and 3 bases at J, with 11 bases between. These data belong to a study of blood T cell repertoires in COVID-19. About the study: The United States, Italy and Spain provided the acute and convalescent COVID-19 samples.

As originally analysed: It was from reference gene primer amplification that nucleated cell counts were estimated. The protocol was immunoSEQ multiplex PCR, while the TCRdb copy is restricted to in-frame clones and leaves out a portion. That table gives V, J and clone size, and the DNA gave D and trimming. The sample holds roughly 83,000 clones; roughly 88% are singletons and the top ten take 8%. The sequence was obtained from a man aged 50-59 years with active COVID-19. Sequenced: peripheral blood. This chain links TRBV30 with TRBJ2-7, with a possible D match to TRBD1 (5 bases). CDR3 in DNA: TGTGCCTGGGGTCAGGGAAGCTACGAGCAGTACTTC. Translating gives CAWGQGSYEQYF.